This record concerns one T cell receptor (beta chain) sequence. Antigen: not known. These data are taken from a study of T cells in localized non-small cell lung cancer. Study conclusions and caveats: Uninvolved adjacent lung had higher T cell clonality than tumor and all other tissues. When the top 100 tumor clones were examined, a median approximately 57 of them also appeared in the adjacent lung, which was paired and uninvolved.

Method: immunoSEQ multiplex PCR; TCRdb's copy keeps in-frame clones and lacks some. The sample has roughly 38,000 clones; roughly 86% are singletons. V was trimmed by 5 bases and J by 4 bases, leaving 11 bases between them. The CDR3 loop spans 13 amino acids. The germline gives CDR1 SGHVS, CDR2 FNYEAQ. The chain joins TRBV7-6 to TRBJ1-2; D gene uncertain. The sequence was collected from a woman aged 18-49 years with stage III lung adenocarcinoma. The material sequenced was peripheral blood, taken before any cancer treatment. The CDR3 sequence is CASSTGFGYGYTF. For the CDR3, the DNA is TGTGCCAGCAGCACCGGGTTCGGCTATGGCTACACCTTC.